This T cell receptor (beta chain) emerged from a study of blood T cell repertoires in COVID-19. Study as a whole: Whether acute or convalescent, the COVID-19 samples came from the United States, Italy and Spain. PBMCs, B-cell-depleted T cells, or T cells were the source of the cDNA or gDNA that made up the material.

Germline lookup yields CDR1 SGDLS and CDR2 YYNGEE. The CDR3 extends over 16 amino acids. After removal of 3 bases from V and 7 bases from J, the junction contained 10 bases not matched to a gene. Under the authors' procedure: Amplified reference gene primers provided the basis for estimating nucleated cell counts. TCRdb keeps only in-frame clones here, not all; method: immunoSEQ multiplex PCR. D and trimming come from the DNA, and the V and J calls and clone size come from that table. The data hold about 200,000 clones, with approximately 80% observed a single time. The receptor comes from a man aged 35 to 55 with acute or convalescent COVID-19. Material for sequencing was peripheral blood. This sequence joins TRBV9 and TRBJ2-1; TRBD2 aligns across 10 bases. The CDR3 region is CASSERAGGPINEQFF. DNA of the CDR3: TGTGCCAGCAGCGAACGAGCGGGAGGGCCTATAAATGAGCAGTTCTTC.